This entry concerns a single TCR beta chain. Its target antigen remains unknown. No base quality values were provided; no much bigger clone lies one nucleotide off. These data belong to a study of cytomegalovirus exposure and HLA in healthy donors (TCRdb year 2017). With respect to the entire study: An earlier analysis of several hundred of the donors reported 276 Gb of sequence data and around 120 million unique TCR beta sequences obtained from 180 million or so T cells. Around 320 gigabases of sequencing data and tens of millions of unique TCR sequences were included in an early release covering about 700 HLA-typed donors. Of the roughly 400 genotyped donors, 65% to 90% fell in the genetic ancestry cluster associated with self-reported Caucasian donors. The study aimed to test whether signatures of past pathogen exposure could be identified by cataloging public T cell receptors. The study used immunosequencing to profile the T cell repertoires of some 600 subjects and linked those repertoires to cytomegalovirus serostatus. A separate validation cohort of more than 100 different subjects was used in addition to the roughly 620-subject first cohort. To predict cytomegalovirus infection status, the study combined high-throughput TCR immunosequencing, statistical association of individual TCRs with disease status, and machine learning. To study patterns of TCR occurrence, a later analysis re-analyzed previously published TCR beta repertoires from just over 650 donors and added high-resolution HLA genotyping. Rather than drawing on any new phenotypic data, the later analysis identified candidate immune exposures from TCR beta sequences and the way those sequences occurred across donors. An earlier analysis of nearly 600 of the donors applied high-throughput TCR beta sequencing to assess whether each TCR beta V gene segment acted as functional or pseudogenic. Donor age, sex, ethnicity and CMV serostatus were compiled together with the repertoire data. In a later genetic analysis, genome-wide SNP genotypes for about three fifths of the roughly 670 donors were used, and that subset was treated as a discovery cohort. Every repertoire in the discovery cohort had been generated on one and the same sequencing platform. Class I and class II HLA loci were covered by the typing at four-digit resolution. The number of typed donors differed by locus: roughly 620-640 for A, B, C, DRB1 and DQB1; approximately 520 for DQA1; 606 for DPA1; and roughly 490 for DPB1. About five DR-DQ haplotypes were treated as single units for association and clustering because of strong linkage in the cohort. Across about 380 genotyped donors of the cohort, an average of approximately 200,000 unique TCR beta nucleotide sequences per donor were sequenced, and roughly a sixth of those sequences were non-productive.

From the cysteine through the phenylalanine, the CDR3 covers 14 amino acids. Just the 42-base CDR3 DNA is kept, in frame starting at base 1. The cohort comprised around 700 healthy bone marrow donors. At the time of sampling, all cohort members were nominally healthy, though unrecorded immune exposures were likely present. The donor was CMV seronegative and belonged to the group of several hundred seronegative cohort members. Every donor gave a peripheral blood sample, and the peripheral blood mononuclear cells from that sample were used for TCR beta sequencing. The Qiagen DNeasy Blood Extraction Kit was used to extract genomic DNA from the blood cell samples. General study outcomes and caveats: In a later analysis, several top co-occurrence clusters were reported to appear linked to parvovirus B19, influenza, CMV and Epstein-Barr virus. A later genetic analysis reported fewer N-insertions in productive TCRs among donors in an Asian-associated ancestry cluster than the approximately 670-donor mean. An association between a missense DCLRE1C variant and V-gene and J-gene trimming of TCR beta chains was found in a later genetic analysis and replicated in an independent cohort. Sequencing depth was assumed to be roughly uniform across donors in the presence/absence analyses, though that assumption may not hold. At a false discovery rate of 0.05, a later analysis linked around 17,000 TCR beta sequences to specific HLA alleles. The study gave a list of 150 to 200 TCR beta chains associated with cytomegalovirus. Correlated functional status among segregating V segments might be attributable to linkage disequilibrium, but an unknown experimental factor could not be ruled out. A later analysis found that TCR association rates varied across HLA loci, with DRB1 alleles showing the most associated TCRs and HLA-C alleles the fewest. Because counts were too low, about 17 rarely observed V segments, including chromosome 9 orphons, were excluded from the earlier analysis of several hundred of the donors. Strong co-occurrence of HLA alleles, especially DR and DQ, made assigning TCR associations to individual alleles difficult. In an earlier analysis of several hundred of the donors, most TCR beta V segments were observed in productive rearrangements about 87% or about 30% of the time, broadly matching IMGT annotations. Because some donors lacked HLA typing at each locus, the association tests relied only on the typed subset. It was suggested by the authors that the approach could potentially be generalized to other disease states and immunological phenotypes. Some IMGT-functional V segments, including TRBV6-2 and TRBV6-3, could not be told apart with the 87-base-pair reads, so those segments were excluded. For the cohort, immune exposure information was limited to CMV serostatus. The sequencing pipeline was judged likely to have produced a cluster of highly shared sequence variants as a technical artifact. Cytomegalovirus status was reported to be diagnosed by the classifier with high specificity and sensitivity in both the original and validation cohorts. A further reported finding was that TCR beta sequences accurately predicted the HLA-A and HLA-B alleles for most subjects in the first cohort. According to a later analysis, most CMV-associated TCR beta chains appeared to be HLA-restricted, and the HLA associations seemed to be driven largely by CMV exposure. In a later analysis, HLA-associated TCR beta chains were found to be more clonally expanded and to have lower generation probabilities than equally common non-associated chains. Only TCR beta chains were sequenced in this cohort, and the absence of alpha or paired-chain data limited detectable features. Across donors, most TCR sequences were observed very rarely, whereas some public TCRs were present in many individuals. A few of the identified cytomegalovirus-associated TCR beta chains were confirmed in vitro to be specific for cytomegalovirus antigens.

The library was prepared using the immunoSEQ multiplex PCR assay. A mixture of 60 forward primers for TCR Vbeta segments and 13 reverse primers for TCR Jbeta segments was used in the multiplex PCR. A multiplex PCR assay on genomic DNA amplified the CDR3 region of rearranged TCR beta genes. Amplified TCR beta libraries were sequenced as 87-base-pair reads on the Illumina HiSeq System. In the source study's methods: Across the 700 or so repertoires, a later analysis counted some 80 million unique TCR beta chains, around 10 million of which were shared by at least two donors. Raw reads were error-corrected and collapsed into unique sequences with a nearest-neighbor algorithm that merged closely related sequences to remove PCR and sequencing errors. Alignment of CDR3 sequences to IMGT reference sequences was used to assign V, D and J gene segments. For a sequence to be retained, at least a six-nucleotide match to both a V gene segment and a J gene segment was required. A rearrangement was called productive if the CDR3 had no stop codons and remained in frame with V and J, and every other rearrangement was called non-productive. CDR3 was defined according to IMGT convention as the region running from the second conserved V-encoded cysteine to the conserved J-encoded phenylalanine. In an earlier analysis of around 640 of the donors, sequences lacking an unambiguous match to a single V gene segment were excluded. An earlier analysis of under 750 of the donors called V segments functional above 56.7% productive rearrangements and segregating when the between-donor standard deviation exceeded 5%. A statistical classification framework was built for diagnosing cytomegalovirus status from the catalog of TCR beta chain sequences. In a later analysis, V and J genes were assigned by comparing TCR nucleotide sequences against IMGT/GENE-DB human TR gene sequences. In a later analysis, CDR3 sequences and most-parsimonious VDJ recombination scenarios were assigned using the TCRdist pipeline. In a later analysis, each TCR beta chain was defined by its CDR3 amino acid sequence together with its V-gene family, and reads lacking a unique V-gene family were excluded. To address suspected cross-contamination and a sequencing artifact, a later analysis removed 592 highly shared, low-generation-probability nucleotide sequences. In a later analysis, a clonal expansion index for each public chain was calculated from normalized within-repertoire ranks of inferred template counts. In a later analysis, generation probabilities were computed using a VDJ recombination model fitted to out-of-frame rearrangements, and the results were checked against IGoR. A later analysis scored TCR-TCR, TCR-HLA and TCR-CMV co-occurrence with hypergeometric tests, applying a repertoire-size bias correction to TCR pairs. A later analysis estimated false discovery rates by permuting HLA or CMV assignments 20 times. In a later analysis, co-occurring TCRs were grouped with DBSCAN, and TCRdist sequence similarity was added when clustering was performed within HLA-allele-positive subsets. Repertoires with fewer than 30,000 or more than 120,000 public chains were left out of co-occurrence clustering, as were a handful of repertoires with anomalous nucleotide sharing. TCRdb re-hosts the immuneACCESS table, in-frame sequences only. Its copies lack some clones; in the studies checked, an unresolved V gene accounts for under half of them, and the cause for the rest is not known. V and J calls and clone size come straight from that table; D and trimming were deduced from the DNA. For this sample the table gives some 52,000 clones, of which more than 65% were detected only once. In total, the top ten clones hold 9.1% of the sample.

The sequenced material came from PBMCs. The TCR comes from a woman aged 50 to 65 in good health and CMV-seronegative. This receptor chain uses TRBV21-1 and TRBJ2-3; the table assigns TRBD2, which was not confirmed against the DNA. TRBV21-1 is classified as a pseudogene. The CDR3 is CASSWRGGADTQYF. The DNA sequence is TGTGCCAGCAGCTGGAGGGGAGGTGCAGATACGCAGTATTTT.